This T cell receptor (beta chain) was found in a study of blood T cell repertoires in COVID-19. Study-level background: COVID-19 samples from acute and convalescent phases originated in the United States, Italy and Spain. T cells, B-cell-depleted T cells, or PBMCs provided the cDNA or gDNA that served as material.

Per the original data handling: Quantification of nucleated cells was approximated via reference gene primer amplification. Profiling relied on immunoSEQ multiplex PCR, and the TCRdb table lists in-frame clones only, not all of them. V and J calls and clone size are copied from that table; D and trimming were computed from the DNA. The table records some 700,000 clones, about nine tenths of them present only once. Trimming pared 3 bases from V and 5 bases from J, leaving 10 bases between. Germline assignment: CDR1 MNHEY and CDR2 SMNVEV (reference sequence). This CDR3 region has 13 residues. This chain joins TRBV27 and TRBJ1-1, with unresolved D. Sequencing used peripheral blood. The TCR comes from a woman between 18 and 29 years old with acute or convalescent COVID-19. CDR3 residues: CASSFGRWTEAFF. In DNA form, the CDR3 reads TGTGCCAGCAGTTTTGGCAGATGGACTGAAGCTTTCTTT.